This T cell receptor (beta chain) comes out of a study of blood T cell repertoires in COVID-19. Overall study: T cells, B-cell-depleted T cells, or PBMCs supplied cDNA or gDNA.

The J segment lost 1 base and the V segment lost 6 bases, leaving 7 bases of the junction unmatched. The CDR3 has 15 amino acids. The germline V gene has CDR1 SNHLY and CDR2 FYNNEI. Authors' analysis steps: Estimated nucleated cell counts came from reference gene primer amplification. Using immunoSEQ multiplex PCR, the repertoire was profiled, and TCRdb retains in-frame clones only, with some absent. The V and J calls and the clone size are those of that table, but D and trimming were determined from the DNA. The table lists 150,000 to 200,000 clones, around 81% of them singletons, with 9.5% to 15% in the top ten. It was during active infection that Seattle patients were enrolled and then longitudinally followed.

The TCR sequence derives from a woman of 80 years or more with COVID-19, enrolled during active disease. The chain links TRBV2 to TRBJ2-3, with 7 bases aligning to TRBD2. Input material: peripheral blood. CDR3 nucleotides: TGTGCCAGCAGCCCCGGGGCGGGGGGCACAGATACGCAGTATTTT. Protein: CASSPGAGGTDTQYF.